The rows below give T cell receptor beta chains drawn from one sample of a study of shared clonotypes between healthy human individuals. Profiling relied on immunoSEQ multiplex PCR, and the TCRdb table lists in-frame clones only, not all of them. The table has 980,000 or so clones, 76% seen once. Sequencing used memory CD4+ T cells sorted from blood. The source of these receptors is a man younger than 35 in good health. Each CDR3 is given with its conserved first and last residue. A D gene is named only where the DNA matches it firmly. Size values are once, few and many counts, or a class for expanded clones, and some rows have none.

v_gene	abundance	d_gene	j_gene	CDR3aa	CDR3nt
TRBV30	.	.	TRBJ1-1	CAWSGGANTEAFF	TGTGCCTGGAGTGGGGGGGCCAACACTGAAGCTTTCTTT
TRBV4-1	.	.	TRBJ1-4	CASRTRGEKLFF	TGCGCCAGCAGGACCCGGGGGGAAAAACTGTTTTTT
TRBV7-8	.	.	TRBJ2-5	CASSPIRGSQETQYF	TGTGCCAGCAGCCCAATACGGGGCAGTCAAGAGACCCAGTACTTC
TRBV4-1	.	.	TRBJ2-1	CASSQDRETGNSYNEQFF	TGCGCCAGCAGCCAAGATCGTGAAACGGGGAATAGTTACAATGAGCAGTTCTTC
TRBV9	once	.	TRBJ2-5	CASSRGLGEGEETQYF	TGTGCCAGCAGCCGTGGACTGGGGGAGGGGGAAGAGACCCAGTACTTC
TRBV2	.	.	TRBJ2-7	CASGTGTRSF	TGTGCCAGCGGCACCGGGACAAGGAGCTTC
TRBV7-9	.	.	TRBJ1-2	CASSLERDMDGYTF	TGTGCCAGCAGCTTAGAGCGGGATATGGATGGCTACACCTTC
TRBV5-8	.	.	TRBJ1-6	CASSWGQSSYNSPLHF	TGTGCCAGCAGCTGGGGCCAGAGCTCCTATAATTCACCCCTCCACTTT
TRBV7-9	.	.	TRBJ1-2	CASSFSGVGTMGGYTF	TGTGCCAGCAGCTTCTCAGGGGTAGGGACTATGGGCGGCTACACCTTC
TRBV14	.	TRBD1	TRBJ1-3	CASSPPGTAGNTIYF	TGTGCCAGCAGCCCCCCGGGGACAGCTGGAAACACCATATATTTT
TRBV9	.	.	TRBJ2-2	CASSVGAGPNTGELFF	TGTGCCAGCAGCGTAGGGGCAGGTCCTAACACCGGGGAGCTGTTTTTT
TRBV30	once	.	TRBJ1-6	CAWRLTGTYSPLHF	TGTGCCTGGAGACTAACAGGGACATATTCACCCCTCCACTTT
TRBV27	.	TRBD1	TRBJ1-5	CASSRSTGGQPQHF	TGTGCCAGCAGTCGTAGTACAGGGGGCCAGCCCCAGCATTTT
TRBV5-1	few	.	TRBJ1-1	CASRAEAVNTEAFF	TGCGCCAGCAGGGCAGAGGCGGTTAACACTGAAGCTTTCTTT
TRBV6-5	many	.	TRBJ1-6	CASSPQGKGSPLHF	TGTGCCAGCAGTCCCCAGGGTAAAGGCTCACCCCTCCACTTT
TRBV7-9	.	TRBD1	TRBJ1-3	CASSSMTGITGNTIYF	TGTGCCAGCAGCTCTATGACAGGGATCACTGGAAACACCATATATTTT
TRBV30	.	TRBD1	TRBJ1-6	CAWTPSRTGVNSPLHF	TGTGCCTGGACCCCTTCGCGGACAGGGGTCAATTCACCCCTCCACTTT
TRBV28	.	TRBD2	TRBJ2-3	CASSPGGLLLVAQYF	TGTGCCAGCTCCCCGGGGGGACTCCTCCTTGTGGCGCAGTATTTT
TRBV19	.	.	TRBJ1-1	CASRPPRQNTEAFF	TGTGCCAGTAGGCCTCCCAGGCAGAACACTGAAGCTTTCTTT
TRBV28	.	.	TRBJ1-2	CASSFFTPQGISGYTF	TGTGCCAGCAGTTTTTTCACCCCACAGGGTATCTCTGGCTACACCTTC
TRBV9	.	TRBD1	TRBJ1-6	CASSGDSSYNSPLHF	TGTGCCAGCAGCGGGGACAGTTCCTATAATTCACCCCTCCACTTT
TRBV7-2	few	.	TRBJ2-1	CASSLSWGTYNEQFF	TGTGCCAGCAGCTTGTCCTGGGGGACCTACAATGAGCAGTTCTTC
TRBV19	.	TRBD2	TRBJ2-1	CASRSGLAGDEQFF	TGTGCCAGTAGGTCGGGACTAGCGGGAGATGAGCAGTTCTTC
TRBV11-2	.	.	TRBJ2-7	CASSLTDSYEQYF	TGTGCCAGCAGCTTAACTGACTCCTACGAGCAGTACTTC
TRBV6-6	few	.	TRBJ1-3	CASSYSIPNTIYF	TGTGCCAGCAGTTACTCGATTCCTAACACCATATATTTT
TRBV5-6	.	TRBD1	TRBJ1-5	CASSFRDRWHKGNQPQHF	TGTGCCAGCTCCTTCCGGGACAGGTGGCACAAGGGCAATCAGCCCCAGCATTTT
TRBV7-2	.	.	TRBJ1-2	CASSLAGGFEGYTF	TGTGCCAGCAGCTTAGCCGGAGGTTTTGAGGGCTACACCTTC